These T cell receptor beta chains were read from a single sample in a study of cytomegalovirus exposure and HLA in healthy donors. Profiled with immunoSEQ multiplex PCR; TCRdb holds only in-frame clones, not every one. Its table lists approximately 60,000 clones. Input material: PBMCs. The receptors come from a man aged 25 to 40 in good health and CMV-seropositive. CDR3s include the opening cysteine and the closing phenylalanine or tryptophan. Each record gives: CDR3 protein, V gene, J gene.

CASSFNPGQHATNEQFF	TRBV6-9	TRBJ2-1
CASRIQGTNTGELFF	TRBV19	TRBJ2-2
CASRLTGTGVETQYF	TRBV2	TRBJ2-5
CASSAPGAGAFADTQYF	TRBV6-1	TRBJ2-3
CASSLDQAGAFF	TRBV5-6	TRBJ1-1
CASSVGRATHEQYF	TRBV19	TRBJ2-7
CASSQILAGNQQYF	TRBV4-2	TRBJ2-3
CASSTRQASSTDTQYF	TRBV19	TRBJ2-3
CAWSLRLPRGAAEAFF	TRBV30	TRBJ1-1
CASSWGTKLGDSPPDTQYF	TRBV7-9	TRBJ2-3
CASSQVDMGFSIYNEQFF	TRBV4-1	TRBJ2-1
CASSLRGTRDTQYF	TRBV11-3	TRBJ2-3
CASSQGQVNNQPQHF	TRBV18	TRBJ1-5
CASSDQGETDTQYF	TRBV6-4	TRBJ2-3
CSVDGPGLAGGHYEQYF	TRBV29-1	TRBJ2-7
CASLPRTGSGTEAFF	TRBV5-1	TRBJ1-1
CASSVGASGANVLTF	TRBV9	TRBJ2-6
CASSLAGSSDNEQFF	TRBV5-1	TRBJ2-1
CAISAGYTGELFF	TRBV19	TRBJ2-2
CASRAGFWSDEQFF	TRBV6-1	TRBJ2-1
CASSISAGGGYGYTF	TRBV19	TRBJ1-2
CSVVTSGSSDNEQFF	TRBV29-1	TRBJ2-1
CASSESGTGGYGYTF	TRBV6-1	TRBJ1-2
CASSLDIQVAYEQYF	TRBV4-2	.
CASSNQGTNQPQHF	TRBV6-1	TRBJ1-5
CASSSGREGQETQYF	TRBV5-4	TRBJ2-5
CASSITSGSYEQYF	TRBV19	TRBJ2-7
CASSSRTSGRVDEQFF	TRBV6-5	TRBJ2-1
CASSSRQGNEQYF	TRBV5-4	TRBJ2-7
CASSQVRGGQKDTGELFF	TRBV4-2	TRBJ2-2
CASSDGLNSNQPQHF	TRBV6-1	TRBJ1-5
CASSPLDGQSSSYEQYF	TRBV18	TRBJ2-7
CASMDRGAAYEQYF	TRBV19	TRBJ2-7
CASSWTGSEQFF	TRBV7-9	TRBJ2-1
CAWSQGQLMDFF	TRBV30	TRBJ1-1
CASSQTPGQGAQPQHF	TRBV4-1	TRBJ1-5
CASSQSDRFTFF	TRBV16	TRBJ1-1
CASSNAGGNSEKLFF	TRBV6-5	TRBJ1-4
CASSFRNTEAFF	TRBV13	TRBJ1-1
CASSESQNTEAFF	TRBV6-4	TRBJ1-1
CASSVTVNTEAFF	TRBV6-5	TRBJ1-1
CASSPLLTLADSDNEQFF	TRBV5-1	TRBJ2-1
CASSSRGQNNEQFF	TRBV28	TRBJ2-1
CASSLSGGLQETQYF	TRBV4-2	TRBJ2-5
CASSGAHGRPYQETQYF	TRBV11-3	TRBJ2-5
CASSVTGTGASNYGYTF	TRBV9	TRBJ1-2
CASSALGTGKLNYGYTF	TRBV5-6	TRBJ1-2
CASSYSRTGANVLTF	TRBV6-5	TRBJ2-6
CAIRPGQFDNEQFF	TRBV10-3	TRBJ2-1
CASSPWEGNTDTQYF	TRBV19	TRBJ2-3
CSVRTDTEAFF	TRBV20-1	TRBJ1-1